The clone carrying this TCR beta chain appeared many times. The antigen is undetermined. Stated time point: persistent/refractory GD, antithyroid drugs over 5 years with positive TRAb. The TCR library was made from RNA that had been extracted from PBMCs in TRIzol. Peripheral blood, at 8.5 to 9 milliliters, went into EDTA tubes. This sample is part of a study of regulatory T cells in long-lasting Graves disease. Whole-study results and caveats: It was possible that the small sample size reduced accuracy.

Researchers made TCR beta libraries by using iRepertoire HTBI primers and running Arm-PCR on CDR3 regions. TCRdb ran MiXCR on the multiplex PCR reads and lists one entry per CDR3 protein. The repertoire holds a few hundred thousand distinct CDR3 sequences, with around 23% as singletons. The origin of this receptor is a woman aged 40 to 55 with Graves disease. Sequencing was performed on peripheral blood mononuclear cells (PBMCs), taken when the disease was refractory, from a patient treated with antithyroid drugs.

This CDR3 is CAISRDRDGETQYF. The CDR3 DNA follows: TGTGCCATCAGTAGGGACAGGGACGGAGAGACCCAGTACTTC. This rearrangement joins TRBV10-3 to TRBJ2-5; 9 bases map to TRBD1. CDR3 length: 14 amino acids. V shed 5 bases, J shed 4 bases, and the junction held 5 bases outside the gene matches. Per germline, CDR1 ENHRY and CDR2 SYGVKD.